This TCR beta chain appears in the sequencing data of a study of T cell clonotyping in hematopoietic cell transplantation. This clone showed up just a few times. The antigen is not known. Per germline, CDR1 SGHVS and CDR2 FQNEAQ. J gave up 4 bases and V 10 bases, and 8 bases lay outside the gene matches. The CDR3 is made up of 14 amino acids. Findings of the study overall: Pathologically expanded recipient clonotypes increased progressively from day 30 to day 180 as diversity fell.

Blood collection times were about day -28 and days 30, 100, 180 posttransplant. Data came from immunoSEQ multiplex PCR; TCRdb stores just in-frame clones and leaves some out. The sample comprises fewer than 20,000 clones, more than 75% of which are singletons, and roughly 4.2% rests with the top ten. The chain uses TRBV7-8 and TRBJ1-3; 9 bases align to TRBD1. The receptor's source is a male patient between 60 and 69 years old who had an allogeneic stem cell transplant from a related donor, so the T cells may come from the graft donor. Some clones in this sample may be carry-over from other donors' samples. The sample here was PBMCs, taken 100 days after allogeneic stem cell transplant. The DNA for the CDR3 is TGTGCCACCTCCTTCGGGACAGGGGGAAACACCATATATTTT. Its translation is CATSFGTGGNTIYF.